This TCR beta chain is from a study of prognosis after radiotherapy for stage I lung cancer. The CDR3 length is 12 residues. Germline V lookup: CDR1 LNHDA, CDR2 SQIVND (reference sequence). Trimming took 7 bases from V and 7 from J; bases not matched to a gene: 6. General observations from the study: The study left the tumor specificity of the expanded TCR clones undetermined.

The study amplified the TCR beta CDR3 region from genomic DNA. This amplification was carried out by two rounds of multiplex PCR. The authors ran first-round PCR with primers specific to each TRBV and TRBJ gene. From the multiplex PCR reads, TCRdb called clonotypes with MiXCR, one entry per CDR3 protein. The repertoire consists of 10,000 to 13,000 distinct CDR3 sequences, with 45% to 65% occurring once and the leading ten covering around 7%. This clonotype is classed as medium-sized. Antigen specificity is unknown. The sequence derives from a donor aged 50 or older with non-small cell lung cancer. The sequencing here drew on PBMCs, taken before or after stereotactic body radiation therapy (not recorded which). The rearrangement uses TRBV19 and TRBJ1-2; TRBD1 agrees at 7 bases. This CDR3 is CASTDDRAGYTF. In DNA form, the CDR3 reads TGTGCCAGTACCGACGACAGGGCTGGCTACACCTTC.